This T cell receptor (beta chain) was profiled in a study of shared clonotypes between healthy human individuals. Whole-study results and caveats: Clonotype sharing across four donors was observed for around 5% of naive CD4 clonotypes.

V trimming: 3 bases; J trimming: 4 bases; junction bases outside the gene matches: 8. CDR1 and CDR2 (germline): SGHTA, FQGNSA. CDR3 size: 16 residues. Authors' processing steps: ImmunoSEQ output lacked quality scores and full-length reads, limiting matched filtering. Measured with immunoSEQ multiplex PCR; TCRdb has only the in-frame clones, and not every one. That table supplies the V and J calls and clone size; D and trimming were determined from the DNA. The sample yields roughly 2.6 million clones, more than 90% seen once. Splitting the CD4+ cells yielded a CD45RA+ naive subset and a CD45RA-negative memory subset. This clone occurred once. What it recognizes is unknown.

The source is a young man in good health. The rearrangement uses TRBV7-2 and TRBJ2-3; 9 bases are shared with TRBD2. The specimen sequenced was naive CD4+ T cells sorted from blood. As for subset: CD45RA+ positively selected. The CDR3 sequence: CASSFHSGSGSDTQYF. CDR3 DNA: TGTGCCAGCAGCTTCCATAGCGGGAGTGGGTCAGATACGCAGTATTTT.